These T cell receptor beta chains were read from a single sample in a study of PD-L1 blockade in urothelial cancer. Assay used: immunoSEQ multiplex PCR; TCRdb lists only in-frame clones, some missing. Counted here are some 71,000 clones, around four fifths occurring once; the ten biggest clones make up approximately 6.7%. The sample in question was PBMCs, obtained around atezolizumab (anti-PD-L1) treatment. The receptors were sampled from a man in his forties with urothelial cancer. CDR3s include the opening cysteine and the closing phenylalanine or tryptophan. The D gene is left open where the match is weak. The size entry is marked missing in some rows and otherwise reads once, few, many or a size class.

d_call j_call clone_size v_call cdr3_aa cdr3_nt
NA TRBJ2-1 NA TRBV9 CASSVALDRGEQFF TGTGCCAGCAGCGTAGCATTGGATCGGGGTGAGCAGTTCTTC
NA TRBJ2-2 NA TRBV5-1 CASSPTPQSTGELFF TGCGCCAGCAGCCCGACTCCCCAGAGCACCGGGGAGCTGTTTTTT
TRBD1 TRBJ1-5 NA TRBV28 CASQGGGQPQHF TGTGCCAGCCAAGGGGGCGGTCAGCCCCAGCATTTT
TRBD1 TRBJ2-3 NA TRBV5-6 CASSFLTGEVDTQYF TGTGCCAGCAGCTTCCTGACAGGGGAGGTAGATACGCAGTATTTT
NA TRBJ1-2 NA TRBV7-3 CASSLTWAGDGYTF TGTGCCAGCAGCTTAACGTGGGCAGGGGACGGCTACACCTTC
NA TRBJ2-6 NA TRBV28 CASRPPLGAGANVLTF TGTGCCAGCAGGCCCCCATTGGGGGCCGGGGCCAACGTCCTGACTTTC
TRBD1 TRBJ1-2 few TRBV28 CASSYLQGNGYTF TGTGCCAGCAGCTATTTACAGGGGAATGGCTACACCTTC
NA TRBJ2-5 NA TRBV4-3 CASSQVRGTQYF TGCGCCAGCAGCCAAGTACGGGGGACCCAGTACTTC
TRBD2 TRBJ2-4 NA TRBV6-6 CASRETSEREGLQYF TGTGCCAGCAGGGAGACTAGCGAGAGAGAGGGGCTTCAGTACTTC
NA TRBJ1-1 NA TRBV27 CASRAPGTSNTEAFF TGTGCCAGCAGGGCCCCCGGGACATCGAACACTGAAGCTTTCTTT
TRBD2 TRBJ2-3 NA TRBV5-4 CASSRYGGADTQYF TGTGCCAGCAGTCGTTATGGGGGGGCAGATACGCAGTATTTT
NA TRBJ2-7 NA TRBV20-1 CSVEGEEEQYF TGCAGTGTGGAGGGAGAGGAAGAGCAGTACTTC
NA TRBJ2-2 NA TRBV14 CASSQVTGVGELFF TGTGCCAGCAGCCAAGTAACCGGAGTCGGGGAGCTGTTTTTT
TRBD2 TRBJ2-1 NA TRBV7-2 CASSLGGLAGYNEQFF TGTGCCAGCAGCTTAGGGGGACTAGCGGGGTACAATGAGCAGTTCTTC
NA TRBJ1-1 NA TRBV10-2 CASSRGEATEAFF TGCGCCAGCAGTCGAGGGGAGGCCACTGAAGCTTTCTTT
NA TRBJ2-5 NA TRBV30 CAWRPGQALETQYF TGTGCCTGGAGACCGGGACAAGCATTGGAGACCCAGTACTTC
TRBD1 TRBJ1-1 NA TRBV19 CASSIDRDRNTEAFF TGTGCCAGTAGTATAGATCGGGACAGGAACACTGAAGCTTTCTTT
NA TRBJ2-2 NA TRBV2 CASSEARGELFF TGTGCCAGCAGTGAAGCCCGCGGGGAGCTGTTTTTT
NA TRBJ2-5 NA TRBV7-2 CASSLGTKETQYF TGTGCCAGCAGCTTAGGGACTAAAGAGACCCAGTACTTC
NA TRBJ2-1 NA TRBV2 CASSRTAGGNEQFF TGTGCCAGCAGTCGTACAGCGGGTGGGAATGAGCAGTTCTTC
NA TRBJ2-2 NA TRBV29-1 CSVGGGENTGELFF TGCAGCGTTGGAGGGGGTGAGAACACCGGGGAGCTGTTTTTT
TRBD1 TRBJ2-5 NA TRBV18 CASSRDRASGGETQYF TGTGCCAGCTCACGGGACAGGGCCTCCGGCGGGGAGACCCAGTACTTC
NA TRBJ1-5 NA TRBV4-1 CASSQEEVGPGGQPQHF TGCGCCAGCAGCCAAGAGGAGGTCGGGCCAGGAGGACAGCCCCAGCATTTT
TRBD1 TRBJ1-1 NA TRBV29-1 CSAGTGYTEAFF TGCAGCGCAGGGACAGGCTACACTGAAGCTTTCTTT
TRBD2 TRBJ2-7 NA TRBV27 CASSALASGAGEQYF TGTGCCAGCAGCGCTTTGGCTAGCGGGGCTGGAGAGCAGTACTTC
TRBD1 TRBJ1-2 NA TRBV27 CASSLSTGAYGYTF TGTGCCAGCAGTTTATCCACAGGGGCCTATGGCTACACCTTC
NA TRBJ2-7 NA TRBV19 CASSIGAGRTYEQYF TGTGCCAGTAGTATAGGGGCGGGAAGAACCTACGAGCAGTACTTC
TRBD2 TRBJ2-7 NA TRBV4-1 CASSQGASGSYEQYF TGCGCCAGCAGCCAAGGTGCTAGCGGGAGTTACGAGCAGTACTTC
NA TRBJ2-7 NA TRBV7-9 CASSLVSGAYEQYF TGTGCCAGCAGCTTAGTCTCAGGGGCGTACGAGCAGTACTTC
TRBD1 TRBJ1-1 NA TRBV7-9 CASSLADRAGAFF TGTGCCAGCAGCTTAGCGGACAGGGCGGGAGCTTTCTTT
NA TRBJ2-7 NA TRBV6-1 CASSTPQGVYEQYF TGTGCCAGCAGTACTCCTCAAGGAGTCTACGAGCAGTACTTC
TRBD2 TRBJ2-1 NA TRBV27 CASSLSRRGEQFF TGTGCCAGCAGTTTATCCAGGCGGGGGGAGCAGTTCTTC
NA TRBJ1-1 NA TRBV7-8 CASSLRVAGIEAFF TGTGCCAGCAGCCTTAGGGTGGCAGGGATAGAAGCTTTCTTT
TRBD2 TRBJ2-7 NA TRBV11-2 CASSLEGLAGVEQYF TGTGCCAGCAGCTTAGAGGGACTAGCGGGAGTCGAGCAGTACTTC
TRBD1 TRBJ2-1 few TRBV2 CASIETGALYNEQFF TGTGCCAGCATAGAGACAGGGGCATTATACAATGAGCAGTTCTTC
NA TRBJ1-1 NA TRBV18 CASSPRDKGTEAFF TGTGCCAGCTCACCCCGGGACAAAGGCACTGAAGCTTTCTTT
TRBD1 TRBJ2-4 NA TRBV19 CASSPDRVDVNIQYF TGTGCCAGTAGCCCGGACAGGGTGGACGTTAACATTCAGTACTTC
TRBD2 TRBJ2-5 NA TRBV10-3 CAARAGAGGETQYF TGTGCCGCCCGAGCGGGAGCGGGGGGGGAGACCCAGTACTTC
TRBD2 TRBJ2-7 NA TRBV6-1 CASSDLAGFSYEQYF TGTGCCAGCAGTGACCTAGCGGGATTTTCCTACGAGCAGTACTTC
NA TRBJ2-1 NA TRBV6-5 CASSYRVHYNEQFF TGTGCCAGCAGTTACCGGGTCCACTACAATGAGCAGTTCTTC
NA TRBJ1-2 NA TRBV20-1 CSAGTGGYTF TGCAGTGCTGGAACAGGAGGCTACACCTTC
NA TRBJ2-5 NA TRBV7-8 CASSSFSRRETQYF TGTGCCAGCAGCTCCTTCTCTAGACGAGAGACCCAGTACTTC
TRBD1 TRBJ2-7 NA TRBV5-1 CASSSHRGTGEQYF TGCGCCAGCAGCTCCCACAGGGGAACGGGGGAGCAGTACTTC
NA TRBJ2-1 NA TRBV7-2 CASSPDSSYNEQFF TGTGCCAGCAGCCCAGACAGCTCCTACAATGAGCAGTTCTTC
TRBD2 TRBJ2-1 NA TRBV6-5 CASSRTSGNYNEQFF TGTGCCAGCAGTCGGACTAGCGGAAACTACAATGAGCAGTTCTTC